Below, one T cell receptor beta chain is given with its context. The CDR3 extends over 14 amino acids. Germline V lookup: CDR1 LNHDA, CDR2 SQIVND (reference sequence). The V and J ends lost 6 bases and 0 bases, in that order; junction bases with no gene match: 3. This sample is part of a study of blood T cell repertoires in COVID-19. On the study more broadly: Specimens from acute and convalescent COVID-19 originated in the United States, Italy and Spain.

Sequenced by immunoSEQ multiplex PCR; TCRdb stores in-frame clones only, minus some. The sample lists 25,000 to 35,000 clones, approximately 93% occurring once. Material for sequencing was peripheral blood. The source of this sequence is a woman in her sixties or seventies with COVID-19, enrolled during active disease. The rearrangement links TRBV19 to TRBJ2-3; 7 bases agree with TRBD2. CDR3 amino acids: CASRERGSTDTQYF. The CDR3 bases are TGTGCCAGTAGGGAGCGGGGAAGCACAGATACGCAGTATTTT.